The source of this TCR beta chain is a study of shared clonotypes between healthy human individuals. Whole-study context: The plates for each donor numbered three CD4 naive, three CD4 memory, two CD8 naive and one CD8 memory. Overall study findings and caveats: Clonotypes which were not shared had lower generation probabilities than clonotypes that all four donors shared.

The length of the CDR3 is 13 residues. V was pared by 7 bases and J by 2 bases, with 12 bases between. Germline CDR1 reads MNHEY; CDR2 reads SVGAGI. Clones were sequenced by immunoSEQ multiplex PCR, and TCRdb holds only the in-frame ones, with some missing. The repertoire holds about 660,000 clones, with about 74% as singletons. With regard to this clone: Antigen unknown.

The sample comprised memory CD4+ T cells sorted from blood. Subset denoted: CD45RA-negative fraction. This TCR was sampled from a woman in her thirties in good health. V usage is TRBV6-5 and J usage is TRBJ2-7, with TRBD1 as a possible D gene (6 bases). The CDR3 DNA sequence: TGTGCCAGCAAGGGGGTGGACGCCTACGAGCAGTACTTC. It translates to CASKGVDAYEQYF.